Below, 22 T cell receptor beta chains from the same sample are listed, as sequenced in a study of T cell changes during pregnancy in multiple sclerosis. TCRdb's copy holds only in-frame clones and misses some; the assay was immunoSEQ multiplex PCR. The data contain approximately 36,000 clones, 93% of them singletons. This specimen was CD4+ T cells from peripheral blood mononuclear cells, taken in the first trimester of pregnancy. The receptors come from a female donor with multiple sclerosis, enrolled in a pregnancy study.

This clone was detected only once. This may come from a read error, since a much larger clone is one base off. Other DNA sequences in this specimen translate into the identical CDR3. The chain carries TRBV7-3 and TRBJ2-2, with D perhaps matching TRBD2 (5 bases). The CDR3 is 14 amino acids. Trimming took off 0 bases at V and 3 bases at J, with 5 bases between the two ends. Germline CDR1 is SGHTA and CDR2 is FQGTGA. CDR3 sequence (DNA): TGTGCCAGCAGCTTAACGAGGGACACCGGGGAGCTGTTTTTT. It specifies CASSLTRDTGELFF.

The V and J genes are TRBV4-3 and TRBJ1-4; TRBD1 might be the D (5 bases). The ends were cut back, 0 bases at V and 10 bases at J, with 18 bases in the middle. The CDR3 covers 16 residues. The V gene's germline CDR1 is LGHNA and CDR2 YSLEER. The CDR3 sequence is CASSQDLSAGPGKLFF. As DNA, the CDR3 is TGCGCCAGCAGCCAAGATCTGAGTGCGGGACCTGGAAAACTGTTTTTT.

V usage is TRBV28 and J usage is TRBJ2-7, with TRBD1 matching over 9 bases. The CDR3 covers 15 residues. V gave up 3 bases and J gave up 2 bases; unmatched junction bases: 5. CDR1 is MDHEN and CDR2 is SYDVKM in the germline V gene. The CDR3 reads CASSLGTGPTYEQYF. CDR3 bases: TGTGCCAGCAGTTTGGGGACAGGGCCTACCTACGAGCAGTACTTC.

The rearrangement links TRBV2 to TRBJ1-2, with a weak D call TRBD1 (6 bases). This CDR3 has 15 amino acids. Trimming shortened V by 6 bases and J by 4 bases, and 18 bases separated the two germline ends. Germline CDR1 reads SNHLY; CDR2 reads FYNNEI. CDR3 sequence reads: CASSREGVGVYGYTF. As DNA, the CDR3 is TGTGCCAGCAGCCGTGAGGGGGTCGGGGTCTATGGCTACACCTTC.

The chain couples TRBV7-9 to TRBJ1-4, with 8 bases that match TRBD1. CDR1 is SEHNR, CDR2 FQNEAQ, per germline (reference sequence). V lost 5 bases to trimming and J lost 0 bases; unmatched junction nucleotides: 8. The CDR3 is 17 residues long. The CDR3 loop reads CASSRNDRGTTNEKLFF. The CDR3, as DNA: TGTGCCAGCAGCCGCAACGACAGGGGAACAACTAATGAAAAACTGTTTTTT.

V gene TRBV6-5 combines with J gene TRBJ2-2; D is uncertain. V lost 5 bases to trimming and J lost 1 base, with 11 bases between them. CDR3 length: 15 residues. Germline-derived CDR1 and CDR2 are MNHEY and SVGAGI. CDR3 residues: CASSPFTRNTGELFF. The CDR3 DNA reads as TGTGCCAGCAGTCCTTTTACACGGAACACCGGGGAGCTGTTTTTT.

The chain links TRBV19 to TRBJ2-1; no clear D. There are 16 residues in the CDR3. Germline CDR1 reads LNHDA; CDR2 reads SQIVND (reference sequence). V lost 3 bases to trimming and J lost 5 bases, with 17 bases between them. The DNA of the CDR3 is TGTGCCAGTAGTATGTTGCTAGGCGCGCTCGACAATGAGCAGTTCTTC. This translates into CASSMLLGALDNEQFF.

The rearrangement uses TRBV19 and TRBJ1-2; the D is unclear. V dropped 5 bases and J dropped 4 bases, with 14 bases sitting between them. This CDR3 has 14 residues. Germline CDR1 is LNHDA and CDR2 is SQIVND (reference sequence). CDR3 protein: CASSYGRPSYGYTF. Written as DNA, the CDR3 is TGTGCCAGTAGTTATGGGAGACCGAGCTATGGCTACACCTTC.

The V and J genes are TRBV15 and TRBJ2-7, with unresolved D. The CDR3 length is 16 residues. Germline CDR1 and CDR2: LNHNV and YYDKDF (reference sequence). V dropped 0 bases and J dropped 7 bases, with 19 bases sitting between them. CDR3 sequence reads: CATSRDDVRGLGEQYF. The CDR3 DNA sequence: TGTGCCACCAGCAGAGATGATGTCCGAGGCCTCGGGGAGCAGTACTTC.

This chain joins TRBV9 and TRBJ2-7; the D gene is possibly TRBD1 (6 bases). Looked up from germline, CDR1 is SGDLS and CDR2 is YYNGEE. This CDR3 is built from 14 residues. Trimming took off 0 bases at V and 5 bases at J, with 12 bases between the two ends. This chain's CDR3 is CASSVGGLRDEQYF. The CDR3 DNA reads as TGTGCCAGCAGCGTAGGGGGGCTTCGGGACGAGCAGTACTTC.

This clone appeared once. The rearrangement links TRBV7-2 to TRBJ1-5; D may be TRBD1 (5 bases). Germline CDR1 reads SGHTA; CDR2 reads FQGNSA. This CDR3 is built from 16 residues. V was shortened by 1 base and J by 7 bases, with 17 bases between the two germline ends. CDR3 amino acids: CASSLVSRGGNQPQHF. The CDR3 coding sequence is TGTGCCAGCAGCTTAGTTTCCCGCGGGGGTAACCAGCCCCAGCATTTT.

The gene calls are TRBV19 and TRBJ1-2, with TRBD1 as a possible D gene (5 bases). The CDR3 contains 16 residues. CDR1 is LNHDA and CDR2 is SQIVND in the germline V gene (reference sequence). The V and J ends lost 4 bases and 7 bases respectively, with 22 bases between them. The CDR3 DNA is TGTGCCAGTAGTAGAACACTTCGAGAGTCGGGGGGTGGCTACACCTTC. Amino acid sequence: CASSRTLRESGGGYTF.

The chain combines TRBV6-1 with TRBJ1-2; maybe TRBD1 (6 bases). This CDR3 comprises 16 residues. Per germline, CDR1 MNHNS and CDR2 SASEGT. V gave up 2 bases and J gave up 0 bases, with 13 bases separating them. The CDR3 loop reads CASSERRTETNYGYTF. CDR3 sequence (DNA): TGTGCCAGCAGTGAAAGGCGGACAGAAACTAACTATGGCTACACCTTC.

The chain employs TRBV21-1 and TRBJ2-7; no check of the table's D call, TRBD2, against the DNA was made. TRBV21-1 is designated a pseudogene. CDR3 size: 14 residues. CDR3 bases: TGTGCCAGCAGCGCCCGGGTCTGGAAATACGAGCAGTACTTC. Its translation: CASSARVWKYEQYF.

The chain recombines TRBV2 with TRBJ1-2; D is ambiguous. The CDR3 extends over 11 amino acids. Germline V gene lookup returns CDR1 SNHLY and CDR2 FYNNEI. V was shortened by 6 bases and J by 8 bases, with 10 bases between the two germline ends. Here the CDR3 reads CASSQALGYTF. The CDR3 region has the DNA TGTGCCAGCAGCCAAGCTTTGGGCTACACCTTC.

This clone was seen a single time. The chain is built from TRBV7-2 and TRBJ1-2; a possible D gene is TRBD1 (6 bases). The CDR3 length is 14 residues. With 0 bases removed from V and 2 bases from J, the gap between germline ends came to 7 bases. From germline, CDR1 is SGHTA and CDR2 FQGNSA. DNA of the CDR3: TGTGCCAGCAGCTTAGCAGACAGGAACTATGGCTACACCTTC. Translated: CASSLADRNYGYTF.

This rearrangement joins TRBV7-9 to TRBJ1-6; tentative D call: TRBD1 (5 bases). The CDR3 length is 14 residues. With 2 bases removed from V and 6 bases from J, the gap between germline ends came to 8 bases. Germline CDR1 reads SEHNR; CDR2 reads FQNEAQ (reference sequence). CDR3 DNA: TGTGCCAGCAGCTTACAGGGAGGTAATTCACCCCTCCACTTT. It specifies CASSLQGGNSPLHF.

The chain has TRBV27 and TRBJ2-5; TRBD2 agrees at 11 bases. This CDR3 has 15 residues. Looked up from germline, CDR1 is MNHEY and CDR2 is SMNVEV (reference sequence). J gave up 9 bases and V 6 bases, and 12 bases lay outside the gene matches. The CDR3 loop is CASRNSGGVRAAQYF. The DNA for the CDR3 is TGTGCCAGCAGAAATAGCGGGGGGGTCCGTGCGGCCCAGTACTTC.

The V call is TRBV5-5, the J call TRBJ1-5; 11 bases match TRBD1. V lost 0 bases and J lost 7; bases outside the gene matches: 3. Germline assignment: CDR1 SGHKS and CDR2 YYEKEE (reference sequence). This CDR3 spans 15 amino acids. CDR3 nucleotides: TGTGCCAGCAGCTTGGGGACAGGGGGCGGGCAGCCCCAGCATTTT. This encodes CASSLGTGGGQPQHF. Combining the CDR3 with reference TRBV5-5 and TRBJ1-5 gives the whole variable domain DAGVTQSPTHLIKTRGQQVTLRCSPISGHKSVSWYQQVLGQGPQFIFQYYEKEERGRGNFPDRFSARQFPNYSSELNVNALLLGDSALYLCASSLGTGGGQPQHFGDGTRLSIL.

This rearrangement joins TRBV28 to TRBJ2-3; D not certain. V gave up 2 bases and J gave up 2 bases, with 11 bases separating them. The CDR3 is 15 residues long. Germline V gives CDR1 MDHEN, CDR2 SYDVKM. The CDR3 nucleotides are TGTGCCAGCAGTTTAGGGCCCGAAAACACAGATACGCAGTATTTT. It codes for CASSLGPENTDTQYF.

The chain is built from TRBV28 and TRBJ2-1; D is possibly TRBD1 (5 bases). The CDR3 runs 12 residues. The V end lost 5 bases, the J end lost 9 bases, and 11 bases lay between the germline ends. Germline V lookup: CDR1 MDHEN, CDR2 SYDVKM. CDR3 residues: CASSVPQVEQFF. The CDR3 DNA is TGTGCCAGCAGTGTACCACAGGTTGAGCAGTTCTTC.

The genes are TRBV27 and TRBJ1-5; D is unclear. V lost 2 bases, J lost 4 bases, and 6 bases lay in between. The CDR3 contains 13 residues. CDR1 and CDR2 (germline): MNHEY, SMNVEV (reference sequence). The CDR3 coding sequence is TGTGCCAGCAGTTTACAGTGGAATCAGCCCCAGCATTTT. It specifies CASSLQWNQPQHF.